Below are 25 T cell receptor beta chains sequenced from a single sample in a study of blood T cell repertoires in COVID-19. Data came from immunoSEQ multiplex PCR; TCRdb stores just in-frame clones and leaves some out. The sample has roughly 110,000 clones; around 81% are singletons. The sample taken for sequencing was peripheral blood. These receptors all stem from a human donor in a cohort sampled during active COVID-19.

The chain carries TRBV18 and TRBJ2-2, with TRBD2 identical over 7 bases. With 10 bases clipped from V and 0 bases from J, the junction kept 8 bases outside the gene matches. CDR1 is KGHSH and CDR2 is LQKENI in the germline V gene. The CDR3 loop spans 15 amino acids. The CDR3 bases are TGTGCCACCTCCGGGGGAGGGACGAACACCGGGGAGCTGTTTTTT. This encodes CATSGGGTNTGELFF.

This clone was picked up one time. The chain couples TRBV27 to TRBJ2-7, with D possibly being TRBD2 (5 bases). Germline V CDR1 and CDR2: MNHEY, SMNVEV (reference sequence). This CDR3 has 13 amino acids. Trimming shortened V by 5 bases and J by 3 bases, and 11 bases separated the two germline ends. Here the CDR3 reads CASSHSEGYEQYF. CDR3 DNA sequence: TGTGCCAGCAGTCACTCCGAGGGCTACGAGCAGTACTTC.

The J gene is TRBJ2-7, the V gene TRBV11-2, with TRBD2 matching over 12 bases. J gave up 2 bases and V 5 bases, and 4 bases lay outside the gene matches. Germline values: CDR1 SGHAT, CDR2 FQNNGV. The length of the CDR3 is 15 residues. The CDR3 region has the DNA TGTGCCAGCAGCCCTAGCGGGAGGGTCACCTACGAGCAGTACTTC. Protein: CASSPSGRVTYEQYF.

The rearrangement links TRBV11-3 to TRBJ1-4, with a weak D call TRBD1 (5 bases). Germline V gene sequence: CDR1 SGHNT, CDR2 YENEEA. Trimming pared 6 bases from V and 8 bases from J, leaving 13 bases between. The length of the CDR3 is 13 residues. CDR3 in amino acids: CASSGGGGEKLFF. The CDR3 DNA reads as TGTGCCAGCAGTGGAGGCGGGGGGGAAAAACTGTTTTTT. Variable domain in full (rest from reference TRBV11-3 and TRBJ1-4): EAGVVQSPRYKIIEKKQPVAFWCNPISGHNTLYWYLQNLGQGPELLIRYENEEAVDDSQLPKDRFSAERLKGVDSTLKIQPAELGDSAVYLCASSGGGGEKLFFGSGTQLSVL.

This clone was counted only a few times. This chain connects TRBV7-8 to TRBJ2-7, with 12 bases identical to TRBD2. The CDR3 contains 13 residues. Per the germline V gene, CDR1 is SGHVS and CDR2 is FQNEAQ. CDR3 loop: CASSSERLAGAVV. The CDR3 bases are TGTGCCAGCAGCTCGGAGCGACTAGCGGGAGCCGTTGTC.

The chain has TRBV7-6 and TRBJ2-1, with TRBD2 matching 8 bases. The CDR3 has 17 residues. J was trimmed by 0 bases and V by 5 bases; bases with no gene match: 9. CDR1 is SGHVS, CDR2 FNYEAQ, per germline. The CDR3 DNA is TGTGCCAGCAGCCAGTTCGTCACTAGCGGCTCCTACAATGAGCAGTTCTTC. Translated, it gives CASSQFVTSGSYNEQFF.

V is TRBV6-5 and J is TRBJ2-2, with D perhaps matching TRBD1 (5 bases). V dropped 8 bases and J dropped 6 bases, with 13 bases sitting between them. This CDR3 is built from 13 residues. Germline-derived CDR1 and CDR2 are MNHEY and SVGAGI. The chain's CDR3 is CASSPDSPGELFF. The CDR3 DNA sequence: TGTGCCAGCTCACCCGACAGTCCCGGGGAGCTGTTTTTT.

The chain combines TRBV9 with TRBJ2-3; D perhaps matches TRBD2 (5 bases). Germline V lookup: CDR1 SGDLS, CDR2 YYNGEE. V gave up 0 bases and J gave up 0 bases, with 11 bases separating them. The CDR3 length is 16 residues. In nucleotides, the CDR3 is TGTGCCAGCAGCGTAGATTGGGAGTCTAGCACAGATACGCAGTATTTT. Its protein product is CASSVDWESSTDTQYF.

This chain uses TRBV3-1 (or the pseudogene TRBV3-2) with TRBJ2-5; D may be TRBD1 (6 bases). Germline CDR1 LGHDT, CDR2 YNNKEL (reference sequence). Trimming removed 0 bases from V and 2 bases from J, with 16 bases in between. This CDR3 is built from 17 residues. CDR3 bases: TGTGCCAGCAGCCAAGAGCTTAGGACAGTCAAACAAGAGACCCAGTACTTC. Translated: CASSQELRTVKQETQYF.

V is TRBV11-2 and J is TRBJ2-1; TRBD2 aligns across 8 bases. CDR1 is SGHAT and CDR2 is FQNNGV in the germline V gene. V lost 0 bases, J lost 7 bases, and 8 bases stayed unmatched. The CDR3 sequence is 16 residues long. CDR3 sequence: CASSLEYMSGGNEQFF. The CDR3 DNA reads TGTGCCAGCAGCTTAGAGTACATGAGCGGGGGAAATGAGCAGTTCTTC.

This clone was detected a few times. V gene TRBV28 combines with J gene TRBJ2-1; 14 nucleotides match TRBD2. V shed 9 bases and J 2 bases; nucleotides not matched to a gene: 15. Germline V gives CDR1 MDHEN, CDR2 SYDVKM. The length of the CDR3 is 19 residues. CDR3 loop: CASNRGLAGAPLPYNEQFF. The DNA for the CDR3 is TGTGCCAGTAATAGGGGACTAGCGGGAGCCCCACTCCCCTACAATGAGCAGTTCTTC.

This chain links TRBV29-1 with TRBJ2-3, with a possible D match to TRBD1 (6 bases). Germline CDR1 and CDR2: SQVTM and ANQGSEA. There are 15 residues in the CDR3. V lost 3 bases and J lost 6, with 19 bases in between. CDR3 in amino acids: CSVDDEDSDSDTQYF. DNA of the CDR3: TGCAGCGTTGACGACGAGGACAGCGACTCCGATACGCAGTATTTT.

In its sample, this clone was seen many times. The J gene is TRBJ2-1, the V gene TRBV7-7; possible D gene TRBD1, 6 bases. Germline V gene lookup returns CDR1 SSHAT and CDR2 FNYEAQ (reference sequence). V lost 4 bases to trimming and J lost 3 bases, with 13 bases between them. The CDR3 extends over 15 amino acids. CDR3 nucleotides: TGTGCCAGCAGCTCCGGGACATCTGGCTACAATGAGCAGTTCTTC. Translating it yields CASSSGTSGYNEQFF.

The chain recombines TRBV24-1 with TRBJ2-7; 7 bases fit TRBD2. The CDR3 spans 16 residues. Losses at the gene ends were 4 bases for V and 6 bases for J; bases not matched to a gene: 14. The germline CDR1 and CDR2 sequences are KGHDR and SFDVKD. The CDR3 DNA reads TGTGCCACCAGTGACCCGGAGGCTAGCGGCCTACTCGAGCAGTACTTC. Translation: CATSDPEASGLLEQYF.

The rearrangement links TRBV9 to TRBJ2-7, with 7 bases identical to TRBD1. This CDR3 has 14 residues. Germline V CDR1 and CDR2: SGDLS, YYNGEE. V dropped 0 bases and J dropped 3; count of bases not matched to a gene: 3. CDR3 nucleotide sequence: TGTGCCAGCAGCGTAGGACAGGGTCACTACGAGCAGTACTTC. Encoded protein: CASSVGQGHYEQYF.

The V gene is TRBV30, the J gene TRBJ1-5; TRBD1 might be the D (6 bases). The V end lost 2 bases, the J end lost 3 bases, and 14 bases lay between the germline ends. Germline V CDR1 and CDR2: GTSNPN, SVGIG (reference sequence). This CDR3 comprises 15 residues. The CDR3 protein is CAWSPDSTYNQPQHF. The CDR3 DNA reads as TGTGCCTGGAGTCCGGACAGTACCTACAATCAGCCCCAGCATTTT.

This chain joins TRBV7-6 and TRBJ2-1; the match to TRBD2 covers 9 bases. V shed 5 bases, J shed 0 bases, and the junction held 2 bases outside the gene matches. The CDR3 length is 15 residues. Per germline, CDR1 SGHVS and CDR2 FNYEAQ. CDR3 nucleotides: TGTGCCAGCAGCCTTAGCGGGAGCTCCTACAATGAGCAGTTCTTC. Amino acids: CASSLSGSSYNEQFF.

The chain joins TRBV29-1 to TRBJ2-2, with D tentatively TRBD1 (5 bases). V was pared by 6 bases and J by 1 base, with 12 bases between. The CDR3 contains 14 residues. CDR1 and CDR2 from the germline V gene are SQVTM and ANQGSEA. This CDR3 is CSVAGHVNTGELFF. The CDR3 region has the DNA TGCAGCGTCGCAGGACACGTGAACACCGGGGAGCTGTTTTTT.

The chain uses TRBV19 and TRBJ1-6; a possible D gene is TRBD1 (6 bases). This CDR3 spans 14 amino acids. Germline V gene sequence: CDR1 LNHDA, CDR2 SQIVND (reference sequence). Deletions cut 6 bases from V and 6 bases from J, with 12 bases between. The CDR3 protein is CASSGQSTNSPLHF. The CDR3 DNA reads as TGTGCCAGTAGCGGACAGAGTACTAATTCACCCCTCCACTTT.

DNA of the CDR3: TGTGCCAGCAGTTCCTCAGACAGGGGTCTTACAACTAATGAAAAACTGTTTTTT. The encoded protein is CASSSSDRGLTTNEKLFF. The V gene is TRBV27, the J gene TRBJ1-4; 8 bases align to TRBD1. The trim removed 4 bases at V and 0 bases at J, leaving 10 bases unmatched. This CDR3 comprises 18 residues. Germline V lookup: CDR1 MNHEY, CDR2 SMNVEV (reference sequence).

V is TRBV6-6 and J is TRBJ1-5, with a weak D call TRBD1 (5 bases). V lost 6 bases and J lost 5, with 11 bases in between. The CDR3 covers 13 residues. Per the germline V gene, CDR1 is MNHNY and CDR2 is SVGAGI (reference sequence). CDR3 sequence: CASRIQGHQPQHF. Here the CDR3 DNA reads TGTGCCAGCAGAATCCAGGGTCATCAGCCCCAGCATTTT.

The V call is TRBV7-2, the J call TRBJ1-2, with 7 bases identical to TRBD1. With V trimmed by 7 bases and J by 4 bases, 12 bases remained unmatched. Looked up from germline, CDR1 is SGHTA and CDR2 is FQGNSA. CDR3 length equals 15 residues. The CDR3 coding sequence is TGTGCCAGCACCAGGAGGGCAGGGGGAATCTATGGCTACACCTTC. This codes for CASTRRAGGIYGYTF. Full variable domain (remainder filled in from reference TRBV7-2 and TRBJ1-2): GAGVSQSPSNKVTEKGKDVELRCDPISGHTALYWYRQSLGQGLEFLIYFQGNSAPDKSGLPSDRFSAERTGGSVSTLTIQRTQQEDSAVYLCASTRRAGGIYGYTFGSGTRLTVV.

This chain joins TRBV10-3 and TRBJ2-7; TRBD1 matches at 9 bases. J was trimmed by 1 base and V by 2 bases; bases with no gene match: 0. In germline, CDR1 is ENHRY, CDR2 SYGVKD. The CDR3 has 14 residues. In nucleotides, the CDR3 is TGTGCCATCAGTGAGGGACAGGGGTCCTACGAGCAGTACTTC. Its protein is CAISEGQGSYEQYF.

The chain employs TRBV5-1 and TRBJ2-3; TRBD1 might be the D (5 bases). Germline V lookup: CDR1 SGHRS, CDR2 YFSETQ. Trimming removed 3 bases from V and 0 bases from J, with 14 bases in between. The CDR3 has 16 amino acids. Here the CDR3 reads CASSSRGISSTDTQYF. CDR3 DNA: TGCGCCAGCAGCTCTAGGGGTATATCTAGCACAGATACGCAGTATTTT.

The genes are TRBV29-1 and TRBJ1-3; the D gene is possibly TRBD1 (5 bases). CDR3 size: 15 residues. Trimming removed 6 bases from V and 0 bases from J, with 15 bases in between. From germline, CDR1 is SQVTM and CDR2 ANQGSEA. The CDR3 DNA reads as TGCAGCGTCGCGGCGGGGGTGCACTCTGGAAACACCATATATTTT. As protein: CSVAAGVHSGNTIYF.